This passage covers 21 T cell receptor beta chains from one sample sequenced in a study of immune characterization of retroperitoneal liposarcoma. TCRdb reprocessed the PCR reads via MiXCR and lists one record per CDR3 protein. The profile shows around 7,000 distinct CDR3 sequences, roughly 29% of them singletons. The material sequenced was tumor tissue. These receptors all come from a female donor with retroperitoneal liposarcoma.

In this sample, this clonotype turned up a few times. A much larger clone differs from this one at a single base, so this may be a read error. The chain has TRBV7-9 and TRBJ2-3, with 9 bases that match TRBD2. Near its end, the DNA agrees better with TRBJ2-7, so the J call may be wrong. The CDR3 covers 15 residues. The germline gives CDR1 SEHNR, CDR2 FQNEAQ (reference sequence). CDR3 residues: CASSLVWREGNEQYF. Written as DNA, the CDR3 is TGTGCCAGCAGCTTAGTATGGCGGGAGGGGAATGAGCAGTACTTC.

The chain carries TRBV20-1 and TRBJ1-2; the D is unclear. Trimming took off 6 bases at V and 6 bases at J, with 17 bases between the two ends. In germline, CDR1 is DFQATT, CDR2 SNEGSKA (reference sequence). There are 13 residues in the CDR3. The CDR3 bases are TGCAGTGCACAATCAGAGGGCTTGGATGGCTACACCTTC. Its translation is CSAQSEGLDGYTF.

This clonotype was recorded a few times. This chain joins TRBV6-4 and TRBJ2-3; 10 bases align to TRBD1. The CDR3 is 15 amino acids. The germline gives CDR1 MRHNA, CDR2 SNTAGT. V lost 2 bases and J lost 1; bases outside the gene matches: 0. The CDR3 sequence is CASSDGTGGTDTQYF. The CDR3 nucleotides read TGTGCCAGCAGTGACGGGACAGGGGGCACAGATACGCAGTATTTT.

In its sample, this clonotype was seen a few times. The chain recombines TRBV19 with TRBJ2-5, with a possible D match to TRBD2 (5 bases). V lost 6 bases, J lost 9 bases, and 17 bases lay in between. The germline CDR1 and CDR2 sequences are LNHDA and SQIVND (reference sequence). The CDR3 length is 13 residues. The CDR3 bases are TGTGCCAGTAGATCCGGCTCAACGCGGGCCCAGTACTTC. Residues: CASRSGSTRAQYF.

The rearrangement links TRBV7-2 to TRBJ2-1, with 7 bases lining up with TRBD2. Per germline, CDR1 SGHTA and CDR2 FQGNSA. CDR3 length equals 17 residues. The V gene end was trimmed by 5 bases and the J gene end by 7 bases; junction bases not matched to a gene: 17. The CDR3 DNA sequence: TGTGCCAGCAGCCCCCGCGGCGGGAGCCTTACATGGAATGAGCAGTTCTTC. Protein sequence: CASSPRGGSLTWNEQFF.

This clonotype was picked up a small number of times. The chain has TRBV27 and TRBJ2-3, with 8 bases lining up with TRBD2. CDR1 and CDR2 from the germline V gene are MNHEY and SMNVEV (reference sequence). Trimming took 5 bases from V and 0 from J; bases not matched to a gene: 7. This CDR3 has 16 amino acids. This chain's CDR3 is CASSPVGGGSTDTQYF. CDR3 DNA sequence: TGTGCCAGCAGTCCCGTCGGGGGGGGAAGCACAGATACGCAGTATTTT.

V gene TRBV3-1 combines with J gene TRBJ2-1, with TRBD2 matching 11 bases. The CDR3 is 16 amino acids. V lost 1 base, J lost 6 bases, and 5 bases stayed unmatched. Germline-derived CDR1 and CDR2 are LGHDT and YNNKEL (reference sequence). The CDR3 is CASSQAGTSGGNEQFF. The CDR3 nucleotides are TGTGCCAGCAGCCAAGCGGGGACTAGCGGAGGCAATGAGCAGTTCTTC.

This clonotype is categorized as medium-sized. This sequence joins TRBV5-3 and TRBJ2-2; 11 bases agree with TRBD2. TRBV5-3 is an ORF for which the function is uncertain. The CDR3 is 20 residues long. V shed 3 bases, J shed 0 bases, and the junction held 13 bases outside the gene matches. The CDR3 coding sequence is TGTGCCAGAAGCTCAATCCATAGCGGGAGGGCTTATCCGAACACCGGGGAGCTGTTTTTT. Translation gives CARSSIHSGRAYPNTGELFF.

This clonotype was recorded a few times. This may stem from a read error, because a much larger clone lies one nucleotide away. The V call is TRBV7-8, the J call TRBJ2-7, with D perhaps being TRBD1 or TRBD2 (5 bases each). The CDR3 covers 15 residues. V was pared by 5 bases and J by 11 bases, with 25 bases between. CDR1 is SGHVS, CDR2 FQNEAQ, per germline. Here the CDR3 reads CASSPAGAGLRNKYF. In DNA form, the CDR3 reads TGTGCCAGCAGCCCCGCCGGGGCTGGCCTCCGAAATAAGTACTTC.

This rearrangement joins TRBV12-3 or TRBV12-4 to TRBJ1-2, with 7 bases lining up with TRBD1. With 5 bases clipped from V and 2 bases from J, the junction kept 2 bases outside the gene matches. The CDR3 contains 13 residues. For the CDR3, the DNA is TGTGCCAGCAGTCCGGGACAGAACTATGGCTACACCTTC. Protein: CASSPGQNYGYTF.

By sample share, this clonotype is large. This chain links TRBV11-3 with TRBJ1-2; no clear D gene. The CDR3 runs to 12 residues. V lost 0 bases to trimming and J lost 5 bases, with 4 bases between them. The germline CDR1 and CDR2 sequences are SGHNT and YENEEA. CDR3 nucleotides: TGTGCCAGCAGCTTAGAGGGGTATGGCTACACCTTC. Its protein is CASSLEGYGYTF.

This clonotype was seen a few times. Here the CDR3 reads CASSSHRDPNEQFF. In nucleotides, the CDR3 is TGTGCCAGCAGTTCCCACCGGGACCCCAATGAGCAGTTCTTC. This chain connects TRBV27 to TRBJ2-1; D may be TRBD1 or TRBD2 (5 bases each). This CDR3 is built from 14 residues. The V gene lost 4 bases and the J gene lost 6 bases, with 13 bases spanning the gap. The germline V gene has CDR1 MNHEY and CDR2 SMNVEV (reference sequence).

This clonotype has at least ten counts. The chain combines TRBV7-2 with TRBJ2-1; D may be TRBD1 (5 bases). Trimming stripped 3 bases from V and 3 bases from J, with 6 bases between. This CDR3 spans 13 amino acids. Germline V lookup: CDR1 SGHTA, CDR2 FQGNSA. The CDR3 nucleotides read TGTGCCAGCAGCTTGGACAACTACAATGAGCAGTTCTTC. Translating gives CASSLDNYNEQFF.

By frequency in the sample, this clonotype is medium-sized (0.01 to 0.1%). V usage is TRBV12-3 or TRBV12-4 and J usage is TRBJ2-1, with D tentatively TRBD1 (6 bases). V lost 1 base to trimming and J lost 0 bases, with 10 bases between them. The CDR3 sequence is 16 residues long. CDR3 coding DNA: TGTGCCAGCAGTTTAGGGGGGCGGAGCTCCTACAATGAGCAGTTCTTC. Its protein is CASSLGGRSSYNEQFF.

The chain joins TRBV6-6 to TRBJ2-2; D is perhaps TRBD1 (5 bases). Trimming cost V 7 bases and J 0 bases, with 6 bases left between them. The CDR3 runs to 13 residues. Germline assignment: CDR1 MNHNY and CDR2 SVGAGI (reference sequence). The CDR3 DNA follows: TGTGCCAGCAAGGGGTCGAACACCGGGGAGCTGTTTTTT. This gives the protein CASKGSNTGELFF.

V usage is TRBV6-1 and J usage is TRBJ2-3, with TRBD1 identical over 9 bases. This CDR3 is built from 12 residues. Germline V gene lookup returns CDR1 MNHNS and CDR2 SASEGT. Germline trimming cut 8 bases from V and 7 bases from J; bases unmatched to any gene: 4. CDR3 amino acids: CASGDRGNTQYF. CDR3 sequence (DNA): TGTGCCAGCGGCGACAGGGGGAATACGCAGTATTTT.

This clonotype came up a few times. The chain carries TRBV6-1 and TRBJ2-5; 7 nucleotides line up with TRBD2. V was pared by 4 bases and J by 11 bases, with 16 bases of the junction left unmatched. Germline assignment: CDR1 MNHNS and CDR2 SASEGT. CDR3 size: 15 residues. CDR3 region: CASSALAESYNEQYF. CDR3 nucleotides: TGTGCCAGCAGTGCGCTAGCGGAATCCTACAATGAGCAGTACTTC.

The chain uses TRBV5-4 and TRBJ2-1; D tentatively reads TRBD1 or TRBD2 (5 bases each). The CDR3 is 16 amino acids. V lost 0 bases, J lost 5 bases, and 15 bases lay in between. Germline V gene sequence: CDR1 SGHNT, CDR2 YYREEE (reference sequence). As DNA, the CDR3 is TGTGCCAGCAGCTTGGCAGAGGGGCCGAGGGACAATGAGCAGTTCTTC. It yields the protein CASSLAEGPRDNEQFF.

This chain joins TRBV7-2 and TRBJ1-4, with D unresolved. V was shortened by 2 bases and J by 10 bases, with 11 bases between the two germline ends. Germline V gives CDR1 SGHTA, CDR2 FQGNSA. The length of the CDR3 is 13 residues. The CDR3 bases are TGTGCCAGCAGCTTACGGGTCTTGGGAAAACTGTTTTTT. Protein product: CASSLRVLGKLFF.

By share, this clonotype ranks as medium-sized (0.01 to 0.1%). This chain connects TRBV12-3 or TRBV12-4 to TRBJ2-7; D is unresolved. This CDR3 comprises 12 residues. V was pared by 5 bases and J by 1 base, with 6 bases between. The CDR3 DNA reads TGTGCCAGCAGTCTGAGGTCCTACGAGCAGTACTTC. It specifies CASSLRSYEQYF.

This clonotype was detected only once. The V call is TRBV4-1, the J call TRBJ1-1, with D perhaps matching TRBD1 (5 bases). The CDR3 contains 15 residues. V gave up 1 base and J gave up 6 bases, with 15 bases separating them. The germline CDR1 and CDR2 sequences are MGHRA and YSYEKL. The CDR3 sequence: CASSQGWGKLAEAFF. Here the CDR3 DNA reads TGCGCCAGCAGCCAAGGGTGGGGGAAATTGGCTGAAGCTTTCTTT.